These T cell receptor beta chains were read from a single sample in a study of cytomegalovirus exposure and HLA in healthy donors. The repertoire was sequenced with immunoSEQ multiplex PCR; TCRdb's copy has only in-frame clones and lacks some. The sample shows 130,000 or so clones, just under 85% of them seen only once. The specimen sequenced was PBMCs. These receptors originate from a middle-aged woman in good health and CMV-seronegative. Each CDR3 is given with its conserved first and last residue. The order of the fields is D gene, J gene, V gene, CDR3 length, clone size, CDR3 DNA, CDR3 protein. D genes are given only for firm matches. Only part of the rows carry a size: once, few, many, or a class if the clone is expanded.

>TRBD2|TRBJ2-1|TRBV10-3|13|-
TGTGCCATCAGGGCGGGAGAGTACAATGAGCAGTTCTTC
CAIRAGEYNEQFF
>-|TRBJ2-7|TRBV28|15|-
TGTGCCAGCAGCCTAGACCGCGGGAACGCCTACGAGCAGTACTTC
CASSLDRGNAYEQYF
>-|TRBJ1-1|TRBV28|14|-
TGTGTCAGCAGTTTAAGAGGGCAGGGGCGGAAAGCTTTCTTT
CVSSLRGQGRKAFF
>-|TRBJ1-4|TRBV28|14|once
TGTGCCAGCAGTAGGGCGACGATAAGGACTTGGGTGTTTTTT
CASSRATIRTWVFF
>-|TRBJ1-2|TRBV4-2|13|-
TGTGCCAGCAATCCGGGTTACGCCGCAGGCTACACCTTC
CASNPGYAAGYTF
>-|TRBJ1-5|TRBV10-3|15|-
TGTGCCATCAGTGAAATGTTGGCAAGCAATCAGCCCCAGCATTTT
CAISEMLASNQPQHF
>-|TRBJ1-5|TRBV28|12|-
TGTGCCAGCACCTTTAGCAATCAGCCCCAGCATTTT
CASTFSNQPQHF
>TRBD2|TRBJ2-7|TRBV6-5|16|-
TGTGCCAGCAGTTACTCGCTAGCGGGAGGGTTCTACGAGCAGTACTTC
CASSYSLAGGFYEQYF
>TRBD2|TRBJ2-7|TRBV7-2|15|-
TGTGCCAGCAGCTTGAGGCCTAGCGGGTATTACGAGCAGTACTTC
CASSLRPSGYYEQYF
>-|TRBJ1-2|TRBV7-3|13|-
TGTGCCAGCAGCCCGGGGGGGGGTCGCGGCTACACCTTC
CASSPGGGRGYTF
>-|TRBJ1-5|TRBV18|14|-
TGTGCCTCGAGGGGGTCGGGTAACAATCAGCCCCAGCATTTT
CASRGSGNNQPQHF
>TRBD1|TRBJ2-1|TRBV19|18|-
TGTGCCAGTAGTACTATCAAATTGGACAGGGGCGCGCCCAATGAGCAGTTCTTC
CASSTIKLDRGAPNEQFF
>-|TRBJ1-4|TRBV27|14|few
TGTGCCAGCAGGGAGACGGTTGGGTTTGAAAAACTGTTTTTT
CASRETVGFEKLFF
>-|TRBJ2-3|TRBV27|14|-
TGTGCCAGCAGTTTTTTTGCGAGCGCAGATACGCAGTATTTT
CASSFFASADTQYF
>TRBD1|TRBJ2-1|TRBV2|12|-
TGTGCCAGCAGTGCAAACAGGGGCGAGGGGCTCTTC
CASSANRGEGLF
>TRBD1|TRBJ1-1|TRBV7-3|18|-
TGTGCCAGCAGCTTTGGTCCCTCTAGGGACAGCATGAACACTGAAGCTTTCTTT
CASSFGPSRDSMNTEAFF
>TRBD1|TRBJ2-7|TRBV2|16|once
TGTGCCAGCAGTGAGGGACCAGGGGGATCAGCCTACGAGCAGTACTTC
CASSEGPGGSAYEQYF
>TRBD1|TRBJ2-3|TRBV10-3|15|-
TGTGCCATCAGTGAGTCGACAGGGGGTTATTATACGCAGTATTTT
CAISESTGGYYTQYF
>-|TRBJ2-2|TRBV28|15|-
TGTGCCAGCAGTTTTATCTTAACGAACACCGGGGAGCTGTTTTTT
CASSFILTNTGELFF
>-|TRBJ2-1|TRBV27|15|-
TGTGCCAGCAGTTTATGGGTGGGGGGTTTCAATGAGCAGTTCTTC
CASSLWVGGFNEQFF
>TRBD1|TRBJ1-2|TRBV11-1|17|-
TGTGCCAGCAGCTTAATCTTTGGGACAGGGTCCGGCTATGGCTACACCTTC
CASSLIFGTGSGYGYTF
>-|TRBJ2-1|TRBV2|18|-
TGTGCCAGCCGGACCCCCTCCCAAGCGGCGCGGCCTTACAATGAGCAGTTCTTC
CASRTPSQAARPYNEQFF
>TRBD2|TRBJ2-3|TRBV6-6|14|-
TGTGCCAGCAGGGATAGCGGGAGGACAGATACGCAGTATTTT
CASRDSGRTDTQYF
>TRBD2|TRBJ2-3|TRBV9|17|once
TGTGCCAGCAGCGCCGGGGGACTAGCGGGGGCAGGATATACGCAGTATTTT
CASSAGGLAGAGYTQYF
>TRBD1|TRBJ2-5|TRBV5-1|15|-
TGCGCCAGCAGCTTGGGACCGACAGGGGAAGAGACCCAGTACTTC
CASSLGPTGEETQYF
>-|TRBJ1-2|TRBV28|14|-
TGTGCCAGCCTCCCACAGGGTCGTAGCTATGGCTACACCTTC
CASLPQGRSYGYTF
>-|TRBJ1-1|TRBV19|15|-
TGTGCCAGTAGTTTTCCGGCCAGGGTAGGCACTGAAGCTTTCTTT
CASSFPARVGTEAFF
>-|TRBJ2-2|TRBV5-1|14|few
TGCGCCAGCAGCTTGGGGGAGGGGACACGGGAGCTGTTTTTT
CASSLGEGTRELFF
>TRBD2|TRBJ2-5|TRBV28|19|-
TGTGCCAGCAGTCCGGGACTAGCGGGACACCTACACCTCAATGAGACCCAGTACTTC
CASSPGLAGHLHLNETQYF
>TRBD2|TRBJ2-6|TRBV7-8|20|-
TGTGCCAGCAGCTGGCACTTAGCGGGAGGGCCGGTAACTGGGGCCAACGTCCTGACTTTC
CASSWHLAGGPVTGANVLTF
>-|TRBJ2-2|TRBV5-1|16|-
TGCGCCAGCAGCTTGGGGTCCCCTAGATACACCGGGGAGCTGTTTTTT
CASSLGSPRYTGELFF
>-|TRBJ2-7|TRBV27|14|-
TGTGCCAGCACCGGGAAGGGAGTACAGTACGAGCAGTACTTC
CASTGKGVQYEQYF
>-|TRBJ1-1|TRBV10-3|13|-
TGTGCCATCAGGCCCCGGACAGAACGTGAAGCTTTCTTT
CAIRPRTEREAFF
>-|TRBJ2-7|TRBV7-9|13|-
TGTGCCAGCAGCCAACCGGGACTTTACGAGCAGTACTTC
CASSQPGLYEQYF
>TRBD1|TRBJ2-5|TRBV5-4|17|-
TGTGCCAGCCAAAGCTTGGGCAGGGGGCAATTGATAGAGACCCAGTACTTC
CASQSLGRGQLIETQYF
>TRBD1|TRBJ1-4|TRBV5-5|16|-
TGTGCCAGCAGCTTGGGGACAGGGGGCGCAGGGGAAAAACTGTTTTTT
CASSLGTGGAGEKLFF
>-|TRBJ1-3|TRBV5-1|14|once
TGCGCCAGCAGCCCTCACAACTCTGGAAACACCATATATTTT
CASSPHNSGNTIYF
>TRBD1|TRBJ2-1|TRBV28|15|few
TGTGCCAGCACATTTCCGGGACAGGTCCACAATGAGCAGTTCTTC
CASTFPGQVHNEQFF
>TRBD1|TRBJ2-5|TRBV10-3|15|-
TGTGCCCCTAAAATCAGGGGGCCCCCAAATAATACCCAGTACTTC
CAPKIRGPPNNTQYF
>-|TRBJ2-1|TRBV6-5|15|-
TGTGCCAGCAGTTATAGGTCGGGGAGTCTAAATGAGCAGTTCTTC
CASSYRSGSLNEQFF
>-|TRBJ1-4|TRBV6-5|15|-
TGTGCCAGCAGTTTTAATGGGCAAACTAATGAAAAACTGTTTTTT
CASSFNGQTNEKLFF
>-|TRBJ1-3|TRBV28|18|-
TGTGCCAGCAGCTTGTGGGGTGACAGGCTGAGGATTGGAAACACCATATATTTT
CASSLWGDRLRIGNTIYF
>TRBD2|TRBJ2-3|TRBV27|16|-
TGTGCCAGCAGTCATGTAGCGGGAGCGACGTGGGATACGCAGTATTTT
CASSHVAGATWDTQYF
>-|TRBJ1-1|TRBV9|13|-
TGTGCCAGCAGCGTAGGGGGGGACACTGAAGCTTTCTTT
CASSVGGDTEAFF
>-|TRBJ2-3|TRBV28|13|-
TGTGCCAGCAGCAGAGGCCCGAGAGATACGCAGTATTTT
CASSRGPRDTQYF
>-|TRBJ2-1|TRBV28|16|-
TGTGCCAGCAGTTCTCTTGACAGTGGCTCCTACAATGAGCAGTTCTTC
CASSSLDSGSYNEQFF
>TRBD1|TRBJ1-5|TRBV23-1|16|-
TGCGCCAGCAGTCAATCGGCAGGGGGATGCAATCAGCCCCAGCATTTT
CASSQSAGGCNQPQHF
>TRBD2|TRBJ2-2|TRBV7-9|16|few
TGTGCCAGCAGCGTACTAGCGGGAGCGGTCACCGGGGAGCTGTTTTTT
CASSVLAGAVTGELFF
>TRBD2|TRBJ2-1|TRBV7-2|16|-
TGTGCCAGCAGCTCTAGCGGGGACAGCTCCTACAATGAGCAGTTCTTC
CASSSSGDSSYNEQFF